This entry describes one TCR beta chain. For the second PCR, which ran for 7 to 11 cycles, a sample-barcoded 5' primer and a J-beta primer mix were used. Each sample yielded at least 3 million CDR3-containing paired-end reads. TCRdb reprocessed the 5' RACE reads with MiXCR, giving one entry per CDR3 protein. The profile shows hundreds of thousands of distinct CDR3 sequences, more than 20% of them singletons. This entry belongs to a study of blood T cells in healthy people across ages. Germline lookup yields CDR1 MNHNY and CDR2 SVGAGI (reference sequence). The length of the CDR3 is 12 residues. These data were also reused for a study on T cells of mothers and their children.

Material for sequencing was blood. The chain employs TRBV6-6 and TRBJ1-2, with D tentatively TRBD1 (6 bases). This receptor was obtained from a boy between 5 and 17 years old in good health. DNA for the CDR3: TGTGCGCTCAGGGGCGTTGACTATGGCTACACCTTC. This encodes CALRGVDYGYTF.